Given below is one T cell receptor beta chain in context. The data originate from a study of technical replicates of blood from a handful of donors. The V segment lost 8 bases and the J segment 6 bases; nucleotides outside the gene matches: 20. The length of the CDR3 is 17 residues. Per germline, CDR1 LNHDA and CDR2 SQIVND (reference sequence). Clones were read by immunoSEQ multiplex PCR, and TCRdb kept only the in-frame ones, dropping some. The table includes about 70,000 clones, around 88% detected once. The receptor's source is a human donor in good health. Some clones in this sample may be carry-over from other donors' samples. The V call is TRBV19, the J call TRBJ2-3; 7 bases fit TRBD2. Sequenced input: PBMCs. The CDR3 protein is CASVSPYSAGERDTQYF. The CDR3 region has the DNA TGTGCCAGTGTTTCCCCATATTCGGCGGGAGAAAGGGATACGCAGTATTTT.